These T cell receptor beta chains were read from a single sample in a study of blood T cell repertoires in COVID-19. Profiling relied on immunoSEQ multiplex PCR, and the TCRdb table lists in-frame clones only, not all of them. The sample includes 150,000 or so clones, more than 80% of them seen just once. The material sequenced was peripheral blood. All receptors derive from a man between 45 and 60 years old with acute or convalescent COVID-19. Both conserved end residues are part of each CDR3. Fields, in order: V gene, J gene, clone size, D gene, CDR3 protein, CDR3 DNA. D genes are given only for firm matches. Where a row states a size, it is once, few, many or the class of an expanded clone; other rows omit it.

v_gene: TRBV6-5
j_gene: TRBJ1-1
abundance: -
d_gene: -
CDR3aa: CASSYSGGDTEAFF
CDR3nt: TGTGCCAGCAGTTACTCAGGGGGGGACACTGAAGCTTTCTTT

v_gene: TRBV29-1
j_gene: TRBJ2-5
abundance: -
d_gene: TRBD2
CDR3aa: CSVVTSGGGSVQETQYF
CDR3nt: TGCAGCGTTGTCACTAGCGGGGGGGGTAGCGTCCAAGAGACCCAGTACTTC

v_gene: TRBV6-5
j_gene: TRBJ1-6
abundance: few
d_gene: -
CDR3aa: CASSKGEGADSPLHF
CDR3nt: TGTGCCAGCAGCAAAGGGGAAGGGGCGGACTCACCCCTCCACTTT

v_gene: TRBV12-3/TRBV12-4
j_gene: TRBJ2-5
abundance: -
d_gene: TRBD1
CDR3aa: CASSTDRVKTQYF
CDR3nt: TGTGCCAGCAGTACGGACAGGGTAAAGACCCAGTACTTC

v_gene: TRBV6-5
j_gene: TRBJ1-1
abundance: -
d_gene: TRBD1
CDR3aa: CAIGTGLTEAFF
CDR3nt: TGTGCCATCGGGACAGGGCTCACTGAAGCTTTCTTT

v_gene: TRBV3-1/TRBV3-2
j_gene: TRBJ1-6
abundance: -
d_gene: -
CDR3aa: CASSQPGANSPLHF
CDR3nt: TGTGCCAGCAGCCAGCCGGGTGCAAATTCACCCCTCCACTTT

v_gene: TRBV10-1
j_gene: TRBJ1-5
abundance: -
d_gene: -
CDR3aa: CASSESGHQPQHF
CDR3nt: TGCGCCAGCAGTGAGTCTGGCCATCAGCCCCAGCATTTT

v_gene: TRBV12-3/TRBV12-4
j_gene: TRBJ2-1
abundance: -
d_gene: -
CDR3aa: CASSFTDPNEQFF
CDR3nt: TGTGCCAGCAGTTTCACAGATCCCAATGAGCAGTTCTTC

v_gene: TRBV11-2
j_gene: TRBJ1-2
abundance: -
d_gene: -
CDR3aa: CASSHRAEQGYTF
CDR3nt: TGTGCCAGCAGTCACAGGGCGGAACAGGGCTACACCTTC

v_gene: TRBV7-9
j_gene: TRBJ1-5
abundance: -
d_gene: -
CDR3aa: CASSLVGVGNQPQHF
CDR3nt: TGTGCCAGCAGCTTAGTAGGGGTGGGAAATCAGCCCCAGCATTTT

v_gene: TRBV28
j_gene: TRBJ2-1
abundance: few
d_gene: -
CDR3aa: CASSLDHSGDEQFF
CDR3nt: TGTGCCAGCAGCTTGGACCACTCAGGGGATGAGCAGTTCTTC

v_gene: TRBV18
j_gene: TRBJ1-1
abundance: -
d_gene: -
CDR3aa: CASSPPGWKNTEAFF
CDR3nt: TGTGCCAGCTCACCACCGGGCTGGAAGAACACTGAAGCTTTCTTT

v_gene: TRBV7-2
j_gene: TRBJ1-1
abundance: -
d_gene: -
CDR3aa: CASSLQPQGTEAFF
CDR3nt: TGTGCCAGCAGCTTACAGCCCCAGGGGACTGAAGCTTTCTTT

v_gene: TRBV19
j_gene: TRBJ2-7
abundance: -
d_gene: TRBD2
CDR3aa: CASSTPREGLNEQYF
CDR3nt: TGTGCCAGTAGTACCCCACGGGAGGGCCTCAACGAGCAGTACTTC

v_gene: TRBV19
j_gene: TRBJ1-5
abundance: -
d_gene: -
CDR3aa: CASRETGTQNQPQHF
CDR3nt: TGTGCCAGTAGAGAAACCGGGACACAAAATCAGCCCCAGCATTTT

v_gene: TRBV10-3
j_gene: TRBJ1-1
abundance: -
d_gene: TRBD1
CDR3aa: CAISGDRKNTEAFF
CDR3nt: TGTGCCATCAGTGGGGACAGGAAGAACACTGAAGCTTTCTTT

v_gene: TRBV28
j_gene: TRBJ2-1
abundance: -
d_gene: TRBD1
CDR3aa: CASSLAGGAVNEQFF
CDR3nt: TGTGCCAGCAGTTTAGCAGGGGGAGCGGTCAATGAGCAGTTCTTC

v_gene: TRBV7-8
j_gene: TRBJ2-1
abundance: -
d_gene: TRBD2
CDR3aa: CASSLGPAGETYNEQFF
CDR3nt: TGTGCCAGCAGCTTAGGCCCAGCGGGGGAGACCTACAATGAGCAGTTCTTC

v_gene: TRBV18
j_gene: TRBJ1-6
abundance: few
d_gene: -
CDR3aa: CASSPRSLNNSPLHF
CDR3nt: TGTGCCAGCTCACCACGGTCACTGAATAATTCACCCCTCCACTTT

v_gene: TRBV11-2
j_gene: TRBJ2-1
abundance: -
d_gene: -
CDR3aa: CASSLVRGVGNEQFF
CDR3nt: TGTGCCAGCAGCTTGGTCCGCGGGGTCGGGAATGAGCAGTTCTTC

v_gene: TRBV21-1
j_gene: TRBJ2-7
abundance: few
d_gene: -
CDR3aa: CASSKVRGKVYF
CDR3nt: TGTGCCAGCAGCAAAGTGAGGGGGAAGGTGTACTTC

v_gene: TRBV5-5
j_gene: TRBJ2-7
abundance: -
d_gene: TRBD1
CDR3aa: CATSTRGQGSYEQYF
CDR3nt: TGTGCCACTTCTACCCGAGGACAGGGTTCCTACGAGCAGTACTTC

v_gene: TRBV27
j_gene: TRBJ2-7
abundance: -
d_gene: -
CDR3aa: CASSFQESYEQYF
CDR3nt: TGTGCCAGCAGTTTTCAGGAATCCTACGAGCAGTACTTC

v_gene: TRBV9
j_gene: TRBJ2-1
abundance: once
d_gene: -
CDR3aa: CASSALSYNEQFF
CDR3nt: TGTGCCAGCAGCGCTTTATCCTACAATGAGCAGTTCTTC

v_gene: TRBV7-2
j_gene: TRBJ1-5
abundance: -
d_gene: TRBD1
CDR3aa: CASSLLVTGTDQPQHF
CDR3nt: TGTGCCAGCAGCCTACTTGTCACCGGGACAGATCAGCCCCAGCATTTT

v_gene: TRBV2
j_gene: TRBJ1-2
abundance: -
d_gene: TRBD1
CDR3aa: CASSPGQGAYGYTF
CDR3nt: TGTGCCAGCAGTCCGGGACAGGGGGCGTATGGCTACACCTTC

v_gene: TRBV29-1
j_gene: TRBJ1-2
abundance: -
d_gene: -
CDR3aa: CSVEGGGLYGYTF
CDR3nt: TGCAGCGTTGAGGGGGGGGGCTTATATGGCTACACCTTC

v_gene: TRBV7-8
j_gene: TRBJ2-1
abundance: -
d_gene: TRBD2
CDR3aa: CASSFSGTSGLNEQFF
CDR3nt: TGTGCCAGCAGCTTCTCCGGGACTAGCGGGCTCAATGAGCAGTTCTTC

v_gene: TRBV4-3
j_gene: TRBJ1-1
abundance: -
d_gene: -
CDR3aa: CASSPWSDRHTEAFF
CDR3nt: TGCGCCAGCAGCCCCTGGTCGGACAGACACACTGAAGCTTTCTTT

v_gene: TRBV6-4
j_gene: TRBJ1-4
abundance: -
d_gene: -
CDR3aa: CASSESREKLFF
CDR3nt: TGTGCCAGCAGTGAATCCAGAGAAAAACTGTTTTTT

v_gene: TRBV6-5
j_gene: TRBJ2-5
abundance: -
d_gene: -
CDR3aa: CASSQTGRETQYF
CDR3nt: TGTGCCAGCAGTCAAACAGGGCGGGAGACCCAGTACTTC

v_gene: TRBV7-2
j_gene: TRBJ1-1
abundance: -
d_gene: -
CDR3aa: CASTLRVSNTEAFF
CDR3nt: TGTGCCAGCACGCTACGAGTGTCGAACACTGAAGCTTTCTTT

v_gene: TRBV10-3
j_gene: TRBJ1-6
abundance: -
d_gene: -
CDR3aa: CAISASYNSPLHF
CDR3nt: TGTGCCATCAGTGCGTCCTATAATTCACCCCTCCACTTT

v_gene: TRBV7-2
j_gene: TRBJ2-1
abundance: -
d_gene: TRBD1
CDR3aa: CASSPKPGTGLFF
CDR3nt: TGTGCCAGCAGCCCAAAACCCGGGACAGGGCTGTTCTTC

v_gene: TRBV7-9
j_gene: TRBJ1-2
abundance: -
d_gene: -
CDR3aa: CASSLALRVGYTF
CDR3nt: TGTGCCAGCAGCTTAGCGCTCAGGGTTGGCTACACCTTC

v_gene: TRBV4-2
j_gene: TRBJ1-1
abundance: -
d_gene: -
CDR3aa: CASSRVPGDNTEAFF
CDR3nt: TGTGCCAGCAGCCGGGTACCAGGGGACAACACTGAAGCTTTCTTT

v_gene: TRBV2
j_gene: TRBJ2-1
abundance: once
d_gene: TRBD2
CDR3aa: CAKSRLAGVRSYNEQFF
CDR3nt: TGTGCCAAAAGCAGGCTAGCGGGGGTTCGCTCCTACAATGAGCAGTTCTTC

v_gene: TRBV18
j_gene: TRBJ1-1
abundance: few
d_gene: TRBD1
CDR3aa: CASQQGKNTEAFF
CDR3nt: TGTGCCAGCCAACAGGGGAAGAACACTGAAGCTTTCTTT

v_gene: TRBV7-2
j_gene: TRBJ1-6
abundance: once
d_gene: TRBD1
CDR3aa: CASSLVGQGGAPLHF
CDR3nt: TGTGCCAGCAGCTTAGTGGGCCAGGGGGGTGCACCCCTCCACTTT

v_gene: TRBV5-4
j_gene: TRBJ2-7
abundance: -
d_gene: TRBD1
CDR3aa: CASSLAGQGTVYEQYF
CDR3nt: TGTGCCAGCAGCTTGGCCGGACAGGGTACAGTCTACGAGCAGTACTTC

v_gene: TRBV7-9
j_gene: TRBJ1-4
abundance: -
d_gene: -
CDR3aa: CASSLKKGENEKLFF
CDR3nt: TGTGCCAGCAGCTTAAAGAAGGGGGAGAATGAAAAACTGTTTTTT

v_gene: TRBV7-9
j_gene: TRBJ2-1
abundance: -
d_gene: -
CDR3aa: CASSPGEKRDEQFF
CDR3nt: TGTGCCAGCAGCCCCGGGGAGAAACGCGATGAGCAGTTCTTC

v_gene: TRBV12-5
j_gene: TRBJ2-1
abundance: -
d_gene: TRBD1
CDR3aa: CASGLWGQGEQFF
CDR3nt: TGTGCTAGTGGTTTGTGGGGACAGGGAGAGCAGTTCTTC

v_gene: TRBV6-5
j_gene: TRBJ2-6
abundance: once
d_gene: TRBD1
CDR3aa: CASIKQGAGANVLTF
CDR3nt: TGTGCCAGCATCAAACAGGGGGCTGGGGCCAACGTCCTGACTTTC

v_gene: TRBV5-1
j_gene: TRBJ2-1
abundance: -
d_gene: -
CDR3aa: CASTLDSSYNEQFF
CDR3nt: TGCGCCAGCACCCTGGACAGTTCTTACAATGAGCAGTTCTTC

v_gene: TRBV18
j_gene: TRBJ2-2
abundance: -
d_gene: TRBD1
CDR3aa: CASSPSGQGGTGELFF
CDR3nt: TGTGCCAGCTCACCCTCCGGACAGGGGGGCACCGGGGAGCTGTTTTTT

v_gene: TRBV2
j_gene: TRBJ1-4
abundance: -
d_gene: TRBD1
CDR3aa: CASSADRGREKLFF
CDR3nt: TGTGCCAGCAGTGCCGACAGGGGTCGTGAAAAACTGTTTTTT

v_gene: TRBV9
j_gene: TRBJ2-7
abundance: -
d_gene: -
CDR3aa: CASSVGGGGIHEQYF
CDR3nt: TGTGCCAGCAGCGTAGGTGGGGGAGGTATACACGAGCAGTACTTC

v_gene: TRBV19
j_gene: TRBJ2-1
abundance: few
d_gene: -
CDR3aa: CASSAGPTGEQFF
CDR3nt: TGTGCCAGTAGTGCGGGACCTACTGGTGAGCAGTTCTTC

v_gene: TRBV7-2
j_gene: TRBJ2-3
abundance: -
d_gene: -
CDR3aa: CASSSSVAQYF
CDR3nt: TGTGCCAGCAGCTCGAGCGTGGCGCAGTATTTT

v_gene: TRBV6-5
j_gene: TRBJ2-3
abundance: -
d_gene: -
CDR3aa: CASSYDALEDTQYF
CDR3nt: TGTGCCAGCAGTTACGACGCGCTAGAGGATACGCAGTATTTT

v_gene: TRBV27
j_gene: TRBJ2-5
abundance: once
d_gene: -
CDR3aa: CASRPLGSGETQYF
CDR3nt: TGTGCCAGCAGACCGCTAGGGAGTGGCGAGACCCAGTACTTC